This TCR beta chain was captured in a study of T cells in localized non-small cell lung cancer. This clone was detected a few times. Antigen specificity is unknown. Some clones are missing from TCRdb's copy, which holds only in-frame ones; the method was immunoSEQ multiplex PCR. The table shows about 2,900 clones, with approximately 35% occurring only once. Points from the study as a whole: There were a median 57 of the top 100 tumor clones appearing in adjacent lung. Adjacent uninvolved lung had the highest clonality, suggesting focused antigen responses. Elevated circulating T cell density in blood was associated with longer overall survival.

The CDR3 is made up of 16 amino acids. V was pared by 2 bases and J by 0 bases, with 11 bases between. Germline CDR1 and CDR2: MNHGY and SAAAGT. Adjacent lung was taken at least 2 cm from the tumor margin, free of atypia. The material was normal lung tissue next to the tumor, obtained before any cancer treatment. This clonotype was obtained from a male donor older than 55 with stage I squamous cell lung carcinoma. The V and J genes are TRBV6-8 and TRBJ2-1; D unresolved. The CDR3 protein is CASSYTAPSSYNEQFF. The CDR3 DNA follows: TGTGCCAGCAGTTACACCGCCCCAAGCTCCTACAATGAGCAGTTCTTC.